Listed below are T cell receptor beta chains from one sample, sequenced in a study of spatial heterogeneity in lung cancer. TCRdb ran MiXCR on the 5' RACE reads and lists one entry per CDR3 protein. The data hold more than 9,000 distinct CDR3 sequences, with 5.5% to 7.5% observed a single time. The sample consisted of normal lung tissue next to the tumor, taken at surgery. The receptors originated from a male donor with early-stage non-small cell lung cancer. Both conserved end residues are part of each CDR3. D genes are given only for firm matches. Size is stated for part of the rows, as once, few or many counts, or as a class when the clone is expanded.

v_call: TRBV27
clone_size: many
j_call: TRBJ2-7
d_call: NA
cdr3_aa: CASSLLGQNEQYF
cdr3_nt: TGTGCCAGCAGTTTATTGGGGCAAAACGAGCAGTACTTC

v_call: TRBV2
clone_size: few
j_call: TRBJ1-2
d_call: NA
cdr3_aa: CASTGGLDYGYTF
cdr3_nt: TGTGCCAGCACGGGGGGGCTTGACTATGGCTACACCTTC

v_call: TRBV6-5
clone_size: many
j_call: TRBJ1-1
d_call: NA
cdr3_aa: CASSYSAGHTEAFF
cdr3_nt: TGTGCCAGCAGTTACTCGGCAGGGCACACTGAAGCTTTCTTT

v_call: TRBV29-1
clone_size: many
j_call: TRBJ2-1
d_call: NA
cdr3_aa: CSVEDLAGRRGLYNEQFF
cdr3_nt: TGCAGCGTTGAAGATCTGGCGGGGCGCCGCGGCCTTTACAATGAGCAGTTCTTC

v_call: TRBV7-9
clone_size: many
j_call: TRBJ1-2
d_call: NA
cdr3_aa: CASSLQEHYGYTF
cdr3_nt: TGTGCCAGCAGCTTACAGGAGCACTATGGCTACACCTTC

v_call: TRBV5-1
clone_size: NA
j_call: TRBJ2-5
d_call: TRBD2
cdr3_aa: CASSTGTSGQETQYF
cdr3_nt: TGCGCCAGCAGCACCGGGACTAGCGGGCAAGAGACCCAGTACTTC

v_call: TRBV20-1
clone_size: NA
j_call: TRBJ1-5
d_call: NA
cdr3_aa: CSARDFGGGNQPQHF
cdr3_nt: TGCAGTGCTAGAGATTTCGGGGGTGGCAATCAGCCCCAGCATTTT

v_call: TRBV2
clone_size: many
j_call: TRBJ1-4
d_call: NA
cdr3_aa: CASSDNREVVKLFF
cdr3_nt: TGTGCCAGCAGCGATAACAGGGAAGTGGTAAAACTGTTTTTT

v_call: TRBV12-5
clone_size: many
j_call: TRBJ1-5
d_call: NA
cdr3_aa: CASWRGPPEGSNQPQHF
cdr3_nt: TGTGCTAGTTGGAGGGGACCCCCAGAAGGAAGCAATCAGCCCCAGCATTTT

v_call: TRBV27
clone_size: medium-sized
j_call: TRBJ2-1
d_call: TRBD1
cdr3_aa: CASSLMVTGGVNEQFF
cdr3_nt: TGTGCCAGCAGTTTAATGGTGACAGGGGGAGTCAATGAGCAGTTCTTC

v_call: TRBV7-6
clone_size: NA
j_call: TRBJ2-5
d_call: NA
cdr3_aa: CASSLLAFQETQYF
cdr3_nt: TGTGCCAGCAGTCTACTGGCGTTTCAAGAGACCCAGTACTTC

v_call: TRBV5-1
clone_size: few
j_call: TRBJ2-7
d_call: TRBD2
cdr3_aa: CASSLSSGRLYEQYF
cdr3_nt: TGCGCCAGCAGCTTAAGTAGCGGGAGGCTATACGAGCAGTACTTC

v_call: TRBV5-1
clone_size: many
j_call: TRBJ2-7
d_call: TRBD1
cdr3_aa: CASSHRQGYEQYF
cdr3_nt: TGCGCCAGCAGCCACCGACAGGGGTACGAGCAGTACTTC

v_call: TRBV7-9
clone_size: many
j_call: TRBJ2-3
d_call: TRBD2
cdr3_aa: CASSLASGYTDTQYF
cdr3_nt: TGTGCCAGCAGCTTAGCTAGCGGGTACACAGATACGCAGTATTTT

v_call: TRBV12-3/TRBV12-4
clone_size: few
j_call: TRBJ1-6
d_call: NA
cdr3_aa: CASKWAADNSPLHF
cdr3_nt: TGTGCCAGCAAGTGGGCAGCCGATAATTCACCCCTCCACTTT

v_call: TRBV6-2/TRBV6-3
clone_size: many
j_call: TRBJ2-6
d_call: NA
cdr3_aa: CASSSTSSSGANVLTF
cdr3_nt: TGTGCCAGCAGTTCTACCTCGAGCTCTGGGGCCAACGTCCTGACTTTC

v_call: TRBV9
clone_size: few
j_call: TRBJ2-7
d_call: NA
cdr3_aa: CASSVGVSPEQYF
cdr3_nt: TGTGCCAGCAGCGTAGGTGTGAGTCCCGAGCAGTACTTC

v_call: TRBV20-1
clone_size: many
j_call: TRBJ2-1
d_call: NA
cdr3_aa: CSARGGVTSLGAEQFF
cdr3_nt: TGCAGTGCTAGGGGGGGAGTCACTAGTCTCGGCGCTGAGCAGTTCTTC

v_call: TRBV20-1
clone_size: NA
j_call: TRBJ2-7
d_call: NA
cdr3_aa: CSAFGSSYEQYF
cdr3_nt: TGCAGTGCTTTCGGGAGTTCCTACGAGCAGTACTTC

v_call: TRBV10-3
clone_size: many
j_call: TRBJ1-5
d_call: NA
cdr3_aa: CAISDSRAETNQPQHF
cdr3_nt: TGTGCCATCAGTGACTCTAGGGCAGAGACCAATCAGCCCCAGCATTTT

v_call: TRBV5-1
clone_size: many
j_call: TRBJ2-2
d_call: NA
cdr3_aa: CASSSGTGELFF
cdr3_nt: TGCGCCAGCAGCTCCGGGACCGGGGAGCTGTTTTTT

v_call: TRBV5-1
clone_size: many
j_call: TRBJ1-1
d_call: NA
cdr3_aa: CASSSLTEAFF
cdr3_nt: TGCGCCAGCAGCTCCCTCACTGAAGCTTTCTTT

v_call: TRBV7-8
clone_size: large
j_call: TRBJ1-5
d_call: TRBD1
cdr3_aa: CASSLVGTGRQPQHF
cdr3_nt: TGTGCCAGCAGCTTAGTTGGGACAGGGCGTCAGCCCCAGCATTTT

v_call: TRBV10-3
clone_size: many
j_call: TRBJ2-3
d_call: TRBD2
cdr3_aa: CAISAEAGGQDTQYF
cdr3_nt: TGTGCCATCAGCGCCGAAGCGGGAGGACAAGATACGCAGTATTTT

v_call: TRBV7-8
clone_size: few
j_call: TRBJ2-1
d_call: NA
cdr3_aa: CASSSLLSEGPHNEQFF
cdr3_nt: TGTGCCAGCAGCTCCCTTCTCTCGGAGGGGCCGCACAATGAGCAGTTCTTC

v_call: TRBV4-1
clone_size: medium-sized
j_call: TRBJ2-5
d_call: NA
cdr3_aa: CASSQGGQETQYF
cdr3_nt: TGCGCCAGCAGCCAAGGTGGGCAAGAGACCCAGTACTTC

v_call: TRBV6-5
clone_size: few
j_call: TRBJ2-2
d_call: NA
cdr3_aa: CASSLRGAHTGELFF
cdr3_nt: TGTGCCAGCAGTTTACGGGGGGCCCACACCGGGGAGCTGTTTTTT

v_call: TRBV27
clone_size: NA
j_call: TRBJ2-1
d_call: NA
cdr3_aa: CASSPRETLFF
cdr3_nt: TGTGCCAGCAGTCCCCGGGAGACGTTGTTCTTC

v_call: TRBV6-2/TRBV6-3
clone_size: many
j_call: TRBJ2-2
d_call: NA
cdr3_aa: CASTPTPTGELFF
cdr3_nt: TGTGCCAGCACTCCTACGCCCACCGGGGAGCTGTTTTTT

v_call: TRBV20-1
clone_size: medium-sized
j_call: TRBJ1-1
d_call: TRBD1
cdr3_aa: CSARDRNRGKATEAFF
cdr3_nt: TGCAGTGCTAGAGATAGAAACAGGGGGAAGGCTACTGAAGCTTTCTTT

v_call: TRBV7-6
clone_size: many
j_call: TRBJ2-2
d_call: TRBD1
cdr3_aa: CASTPQGADTGELFF
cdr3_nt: TGTGCCAGCACCCCCCAGGGGGCGGACACCGGGGAGCTGTTTTTT

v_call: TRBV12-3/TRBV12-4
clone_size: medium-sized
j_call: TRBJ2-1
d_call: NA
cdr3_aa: CASTFLINNEQFF
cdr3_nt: TGTGCCAGCACCTTCCTGATAAACAATGAGCAGTTCTTC

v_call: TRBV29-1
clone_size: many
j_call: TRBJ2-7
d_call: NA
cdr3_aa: CSASIFGPSYEQYF
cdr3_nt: TGCAGCGCCTCAATTTTCGGGCCGTCCTACGAGCAGTACTTC

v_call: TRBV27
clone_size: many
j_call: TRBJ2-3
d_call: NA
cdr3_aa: CASWAGTDTQYF
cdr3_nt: TGTGCCAGCTGGGCAGGGACAGATACGCAGTATTTT

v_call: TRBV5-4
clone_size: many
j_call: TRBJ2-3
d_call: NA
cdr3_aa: CASSLKQGAPSTDTQYF
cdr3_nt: TGTGCCAGCAGCTTGAAACAGGGCGCTCCTAGCACAGATACGCAGTATTTT

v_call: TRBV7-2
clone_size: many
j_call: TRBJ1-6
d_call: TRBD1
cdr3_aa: CASSSQTGLDSPLHF
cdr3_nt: TGTGCCAGCAGCTCCCAGACAGGGTTGGATTCACCCCTCCACTTT

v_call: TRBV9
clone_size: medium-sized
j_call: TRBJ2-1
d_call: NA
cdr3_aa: CASGGRYNEQFF
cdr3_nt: TGTGCCAGCGGAGGACGGTACAATGAGCAGTTCTTC

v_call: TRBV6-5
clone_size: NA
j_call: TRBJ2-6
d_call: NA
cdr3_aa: CASSLQGTGANVLTF
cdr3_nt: TGTGCCAGCAGCCTACAGGGAACTGGGGCCAACGTCCTGACTTTC

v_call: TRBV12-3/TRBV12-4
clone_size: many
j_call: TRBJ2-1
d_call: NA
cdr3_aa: CASSFGGRGPYNEQFF
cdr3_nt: TGTGCCAGCAGTTTCGGCGGAAGGGGCCCCTACAATGAGCAGTTCTTC

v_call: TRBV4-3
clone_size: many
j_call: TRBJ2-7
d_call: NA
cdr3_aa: CASSQDVEGRPYEQYF
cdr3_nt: TGCGCCAGCAGCCAAGATGTTGAAGGGAGACCCTACGAGCAGTACTTC

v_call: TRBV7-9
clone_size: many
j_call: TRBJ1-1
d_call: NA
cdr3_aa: CASSFVGDTEAFF
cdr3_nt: TGTGCCAGCAGCTTTGTGGGGGACACTGAAGCTTTCTTT

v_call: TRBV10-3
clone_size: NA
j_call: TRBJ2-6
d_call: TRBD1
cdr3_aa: CAITGTEFSGANVLTF
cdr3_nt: TGTGCCATCACCGGGACAGAGTTCTCTGGGGCCAACGTCCTGACTTTC

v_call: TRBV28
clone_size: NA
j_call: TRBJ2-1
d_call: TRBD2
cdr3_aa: CASSRGRAKFF
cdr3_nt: TGTGCCAGCAGTCGCGGGAGGGCCAAGTTCTTC

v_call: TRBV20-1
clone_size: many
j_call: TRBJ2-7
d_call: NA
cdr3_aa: CSARDRGRYEQYF
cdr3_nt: TGCAGTGCTAGAGATCGGGGTCGGTACGAGCAGTACTTC

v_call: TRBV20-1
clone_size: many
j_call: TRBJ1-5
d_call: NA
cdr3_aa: CSARPPGGFGNQPQHF
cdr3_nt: TGCAGTGCTAGACCCCCGGGGGGGTTTGGAAATCAGCCCCAGCATTTT

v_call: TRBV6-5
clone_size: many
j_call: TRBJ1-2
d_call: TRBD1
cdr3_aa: CASSSLTGALDGYTF
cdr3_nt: TGTGCCAGCAGTTCCCTGACAGGGGCGCTCGATGGCTACACCTTC

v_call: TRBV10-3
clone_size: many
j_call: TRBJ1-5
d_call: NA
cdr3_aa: CAISEIAGGGQPQHF
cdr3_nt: TGTGCCATCAGTGAAATTGCAGGTGGCGGTCAGCCCCAGCATTTT

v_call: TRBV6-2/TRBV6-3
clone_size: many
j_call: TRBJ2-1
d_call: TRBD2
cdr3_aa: CASSYLGSGRNEQFF
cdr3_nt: TGTGCCAGCAGTTACTTGGGTAGCGGGAGAAATGAGCAGTTCTTC